Presented here are 20 T cell receptor beta chains from one specimen sequenced in a study of shared clonotypes between healthy human individuals. The table came from immunoSEQ multiplex PCR; TCRdb's copy has only in-frame clones and leaves some out. The repertoire has approximately 350,000 clones, 74% of them found once; the top ten carry about a tenth. Sequencing input: memory CD4+ T cells sorted from blood. This sample's subset: CD45RA-negative fraction. The receptors come from a man between 25 and 39 years old in good health.

J is TRBJ2-2 and V is TRBV9; TRBD2 matches 11 bases. CDR1 is SGDLS and CDR2 is YYNGEE in the germline V gene. This CDR3 comprises 19 residues. With 0 bases clipped from V and 2 bases from J, the junction kept 9 bases outside the gene matches. CDR3 sequence (DNA): TGTGCCAGCAGCGTAGCCGCTAGCGGGAGGCTTGTTAACACCGGGGAGCTGTTTTTT. This sequence encodes CASSVAASGRLVNTGELFF.

The chain employs TRBV15 and TRBJ2-5, with unresolved D. The CDR3 consists of 14 residues. The germline gives CDR1 LNHNV, CDR2 YYDKDF (reference sequence). V lost 1 base, J lost 1 base, and 7 bases lay in between. CDR3 protein: CATSRGVSQETQYF. CDR3 sequence (DNA): TGTGCCACCAGCAGAGGTGTATCCCAAGAGACCCAGTACTTC. The full variable domain, completed using reference TRBV15 and TRBJ2-5, is DAMVIQNPRYQVTQFGKPVTLSCSQTLNHNVMYWYQQKSSQAPKLLFHYYDKDFNNEADTPDNFQSRRPNTSFCFLDIRSPGLGDTAMYLCATSRGVSQETQYFGPGTRLLVL.

This rearrangement joins TRBV19 to TRBJ2-5, with TRBD2 matching over 12 bases. Germline CDR1 reads LNHDA; CDR2 reads SQIVND (reference sequence). After removal of 6 bases from V and 1 base from J, the junction contained 9 bases not matched to a gene. The CDR3 has 17 amino acids. The CDR3 DNA reads TGTGCCAGTAGCCTCGGGGGACTAGCGGGTTTCCAAGAGACCCAGTACTTC. This sequence encodes CASSLGGLAGFQETQYF.

The chain is built from TRBV6-5 and TRBJ2-7; D is uncertain. The V end was cut by 2 bases, the J end by 2 bases, with 10 bases between. Looked up from germline, CDR1 is MNHEY and CDR2 is SVGAGI. CDR3 size: 14 residues. The CDR3 DNA reads TGTGCCAGCAGTTACGAGTATCAGACCTACGAGCAGTACTTC. Its translation is CASSYEYQTYEQYF.

The chain uses TRBV6-5 and TRBJ2-7; 10 bases map to TRBD2. V lost 4 bases, J lost 12 bases, and 9 bases stayed unmatched. Germline CDR1 reads MNHEY; CDR2 reads SVGAGI. The CDR3 covers 13 residues. The CDR3 DNA follows: TGTGCCAGCAGTTCGCGACTAGCGGGTCGAATGTACTTC. This codes for CASSSRLAGRMYF.

The rearrangement uses TRBV6-6 and TRBJ2-7; the match to TRBD2 covers 11 bases. V gave up 6 bases and J gave up 1 base; unmatched junction bases: 8. The V gene's germline CDR1 is MNHNY and CDR2 SVGAGI (reference sequence). The CDR3 is 16 residues long. The CDR3 here is CASSLPSGRSSYEQYF. The DNA of the CDR3 is TGTGCCAGCAGCCTTCCTAGCGGGAGGTCGTCCTACGAGCAGTACTTC.

This clone was seen more than once but under ten times. V is TRBV19 and J is TRBJ2-3; D ambiguous. V gave up 3 bases and J gave up 4 bases, with 8 bases separating them. CDR3 length equals 13 residues. Germline values: CDR1 LNHDA, CDR2 SQIVND (reference sequence). CDR3 in amino acids: CASSMRQSDTQYF. CDR3 DNA sequence: TGTGCCAGTAGTATGCGGCAGTCAGATACGCAGTATTTT.

V usage is TRBV18 and J usage is TRBJ1-5; perhaps TRBD1 as D (5 bases). The CDR3 is made up of 17 amino acids. Germline lookup yields CDR1 KGHSH and CDR2 LQKENI. Trimming removed 0 bases from V and 2 bases from J, with 14 bases in between. The CDR3 nucleotides read TGTGCCAGCTCACCACCTTCAGGGAACCATGGCAATCAGCCCCAGCATTTT. Translating gives CASSPPSGNHGNQPQHF.

J is TRBJ2-1 and V is TRBV11-2; 7 bases match TRBD2. In germline, CDR1 is SGHAT, CDR2 FQNNGV. Losses at the gene ends were 6 bases for V and 1 base for J; bases not matched to a gene: 6. The CDR3 spans 15 residues. The CDR3 protein is CASRTSGVSYNEQFF. The CDR3 bases are TGTGCCAGCAGGACCAGCGGGGTTTCCTACAATGAGCAGTTCTTC.

The chain combines TRBV7-2 with TRBJ2-7; no clear D gene. The ends were cut back, 4 bases at V and 0 bases at J, with 13 bases in the middle. This CDR3 is built from 15 residues. Germline V gene sequence: CDR1 SGHTA, CDR2 FQGNSA. Here the CDR3 DNA reads TGTGCCAGCAGCTCTGGGCCCACAAGCTCCTACGAGCAGTACTTC. Translated, it gives CASSSGPTSSYEQYF.

There are a few counts of this clone. The chain employs TRBV5-4 and TRBJ1-1; D is uncertain. Trimming shortened V by 1 base and J by 4 bases, and 8 bases separated the two germline ends. Germline CDR1 and CDR2: SGHNT and YYREEE (reference sequence). CDR3 length: 13 amino acids. This CDR3 is CASSLFGSTEAFF. The CDR3 DNA sequence: TGTGCCAGCAGCTTGTTCGGATCCACTGAAGCTTTCTTT.

This chain connects TRBV15 to TRBJ2-1; perhaps TRBD2 as D (5 bases). Germline V gene sequence: CDR1 LNHNV, CDR2 YYDKDF (reference sequence). This CDR3 contains 15 residues. The ends were cut back, 1 base at V and 8 bases at J, with 15 bases in the middle. For the CDR3, the DNA is TGTGCCACCAGCAGAGTCGTTGAACTAGTCGATGAGCAGTTCTTC. Amino acid sequence: CATSRVVELVDEQFF.

The V gene is TRBV7-8, the J gene TRBJ2-6; D is possibly TRBD1 (5 bases). V was trimmed by 2 bases and J by 1 base, leaving 12 bases between them. The CDR3 length is 17 residues. Germline V lookup: CDR1 SGHVS, CDR2 FQNEAQ. The CDR3, as DNA: TGTGCCAGCAGCTTAAGGCAGGGCGCTTCTGGGGCCAACGTCCTGACTTTC. Protein product: CASSLRQGASGANVLTF.

As to this clone: The identical CDR3 is also encoded by other nucleotide sequences in the sample. The chain recombines TRBV7-6 with TRBJ1-3, with 8 bases lining up with TRBD1. The CDR3 has 14 residues. J was trimmed by 4 bases and V by 6 bases; bases with no gene match: 5. The germline CDR1 and CDR2 sequences are SGHVS and FNYEAQ. The CDR3 loop is CASRPDRVGNTIYF. As DNA, the CDR3 is TGTGCCAGCAGACCGGACAGGGTCGGAAACACCATATATTTT.

The chain employs TRBV29-1 and TRBJ2-3; the match to TRBD2 covers 8 bases. Germline V lookup: CDR1 SQVTM, CDR2 ANQGSEA. The CDR3 runs 16 residues. Trimming took 1 base from V and 1 from J; bases not matched to a gene: 7. CDR3: CSVEGVREGRTDTQYF. The DNA of the CDR3 is TGCAGCGTTGAAGGAGTCCGGGAGGGCCGCACAGATACGCAGTATTTT.

Of note for this clone: The identical CDR3 is also encoded by other nucleotide sequences in the sample. CDR3 in amino acids: CAISEGRGYEQYF. The CDR3 DNA follows: TGTGCCATCAGTGAGGGCAGGGGCTACGAGCAGTACTTC. The V gene is TRBV10-3, the J gene TRBJ2-7; possibly TRBD1 for D (6 bases). Germline V lookup: CDR1 ENHRY, CDR2 SYGVKD. Trimming pared 2 bases from V and 3 bases from J, leaving 8 bases between. The length of the CDR3 is 13 residues.

In its sample, this clone was seen a few times. The chain recombines TRBV28 with TRBJ2-7, with D possibly matching TRBD1 (5 bases). Trimming stripped 2 bases from V and 2 bases from J, with 16 bases between. Looked up from germline, CDR1 is MDHEN and CDR2 is SYDVKM. CDR3 size: 16 residues. CDR3: CASSLGPRQMTYEQYF. The DNA for the CDR3 is TGTGCCAGCAGTTTAGGCCCGAGACAGATGACCTACGAGCAGTACTTC.

The rearrangement joins TRBV10-1 to TRBJ2-7, with 9 positions matching TRBD2. The trim removed 8 bases at V and 4 bases at J, leaving 9 bases unmatched. The length of the CDR3 is 14 residues. Germline V CDR1 and CDR2: WNHNN, SYGVQD (reference sequence). The CDR3 spells CASPGTSSQYEQYF. CDR3 nucleotide sequence: TGCGCCAGCCCTGGGACTAGCTCCCAATACGAGCAGTACTTC.

The chain recombines TRBV28 with TRBJ1-5; unclear D gene. V dropped 2 bases and J dropped 7 bases, with 21 bases sitting between them. Per the germline V gene, CDR1 is MDHEN and CDR2 is SYDVKM. CDR3 size: 17 residues. This chain's CDR3 is CASSLSLILAQDQPQHF. In DNA form, the CDR3 reads TGTGCCAGCAGTTTAAGCTTGATCTTGGCCCAAGACCAGCCCCAGCATTTT.

This chain links TRBV5-1 with TRBJ2-1, with TRBD1 identical over 9 bases. This CDR3 is built from 16 residues. V shed 4 bases and J 5 bases; nucleotides not matched to a gene: 10. CDR1 SGHRS and CDR2 YFSETQ come from the germline V gene. CDR3 sequence (DNA): TGCGCCAGCAGCCAGGTACCGGGACAGGGAAACAATGAGCAGTTCTTC. It encodes CASSQVPGQGNNEQFF.